The sequence of this TCR beta chain was determined in a study of control samples from healthy donors and cancer patients. This CDR3 has 15 residues. Germline values: CDR1 LNHDA, CDR2 SQIVND (reference sequence). Trimming cost V 4 bases and J 7 bases, with 19 bases left between them. The protocol was immunoSEQ multiplex PCR, while the TCRdb copy is restricted to in-frame clones and leaves out a portion. The table lists 100,000 to 120,000 clones, approximately 90% of them singletons. Material for sequencing was PBMCs. The genes are TRBV19 and TRBJ1-1, with a tentative D call TRBD1 (5 bases). The clonotype was recovered from a woman aged 55-70 years with lung cancer. The DNA of the CDR3 is TGTGCCAGTAGTAAAGCCGGGACTTTATCCGGTGAAGCTTTCTTT. Protein sequence: CASSKAGTLSGEAFF.